The next 6 T cell receptor beta chains were all read from a single sample in a study of Ad26.COV2.S vaccination and SARS-CoV-2 variants (dated by TCRdb to the early 2020s). Libraries were constructed by the immunoSEQ multiplex PCR assay. In TCRdb, the immuneACCESS table is reduced to in-frame sequences with V and J assigned. These tables do not hold every clone; where another copy was compared, an unresolved V gene accounts for under half, and the others remain unexplained. For this sample the table gives around 450,000 clones, of which 90% were detected only once. The ten largest clonotypes hold more than 9% of the sample. The intended sense of this specimen's treatment or condition label: over 15 received Ad26.COV2.S at low or high dose, single or two shots; about 5 received placebo; per-sample allocation not given. Repertoires of vaccine and placebo recipients were sequenced from samples collected on day 63 after the first injection.

The sequences come from peripheral blood, collected in a trial of Ad26.COV2.S vaccine versus placebo. Receptors originate from a person aged 18-60 years who received the Ad26.COV2.S COVID-19 vaccine or a placebo.

The rearrangement links TRBV20-1 to TRBJ1-1, with D uncertain. This CDR3 is built from 10 residues. Per germline, CDR1 DFQATT and CDR2 SNEGSKA (reference sequence). Deletions cut 5 bases from V and 5 bases from J, with 6 bases between. The CDR3 region is CSAVLTEAFF. As DNA, the CDR3 is TGCAGTGCTGTATTAACTGAAGCTTTCTTT.

V usage is TRBV5-6 and J usage is TRBJ2-5, with 10 bases fitting TRBD2. This CDR3 has 15 amino acids. Germline loops: CDR1 SGHDT, CDR2 YYEEEE. V shed 4 bases and J 4 bases; nucleotides not matched to a gene: 7. The CDR3 DNA follows: TGTGCCAGCAGCGCCGGGACTAGCGAGAGAGAGACCCAGTACTTC. Amino acids: CASSAGTSERETQYF.

The chain combines TRBV5-8 with TRBJ2-3, with D perhaps TRBD2 (6 bases). The CDR3 contains 14 residues. Germline V gene lookup returns CDR1 SGHTS and CDR2 YDEGEE. V gave up 0 bases and J gave up 6 bases, with 11 bases separating them. The CDR3 DNA follows: TGTGCCAGCAGCTTGGGCGGGGCAGCTGATACGCAGTATTTT. It codes for CASSLGGAADTQYF.

The gene calls are TRBV15 and TRBJ2-3; 8 nucleotides match TRBD2. The CDR3 runs to 18 residues. The germline gives CDR1 LNHNV, CDR2 YYDKDF (reference sequence). The V segment lost 0 bases and the J segment 2 bases; nucleotides outside the gene matches: 10. CDR3 nucleotide sequence: TGTGCCACCAGCAGAGATGGTCATCGGGGGGGTCTCACAGATACGCAGTATTTT. It yields the protein CATSRDGHRGGLTDTQYF.

This chain connects TRBV7-2 to TRBJ2-7; TRBD2 matches 10 bases. The ends lost 0 bases at V and 5 bases at J; junction bases unmatched: 4. Germline V CDR1 and CDR2: SGHTA, FQGNSA. The CDR3 contains 15 residues. CDR3 loop: CASSLAAGGPNEQYF. The CDR3 nucleotides read TGTGCCAGCAGCTTAGCAGCGGGAGGGCCAAACGAGCAGTACTTC.

CDR3 region: CASSIGVAGGLGYEQYF. CDR3 nucleotide sequence: TGTGCCAGTAGTATAGGAGTAGCGGGAGGACTGGGCTACGAGCAGTACTTC. V and J are TRBV19 and TRBJ2-7; 10 positions match TRBD2. Trimming cost V 1 base and J 3 bases; bases outside gene matches: 9. CDR3 size: 17 residues. The germline V gene has CDR1 LNHDA and CDR2 SQIVND (reference sequence).